Listed below are T cell receptor beta chains from one sample, sequenced in a study of cytomegalovirus exposure and HLA in healthy donors. Assay: immunoSEQ multiplex PCR; the TCRdb copy retains only in-frame clones and omits some. The sample holds roughly 180,000 clones, around 75% seen once. The material sequenced was PBMCs. These receptors were collected from a male donor in good health and CMV-seronegative. CDR3s leave out the opening cysteine and the closing phenylalanine or tryptophan.

>TRBJ2-4|TRBV4-1
ASSHLLVNRDRAKNIQY
>TRBJ1-5|TRBV6-4
ASSDGLTSNQPQH
>TRBJ2-1|TRBV9
ASSVLALYNEQF
>TRBJ2-5|TRBV27
ASSVIAGGLRETQY
>TRBJ2-1|TRBV27
ASSLGGLAHSEQF
>TRBJ2-7|TRBV20-1
SASSGYEQY
>TRBJ2-1|TRBV4-3
ASSQGSGRGLEQL
>TRBJ1-2|TRBV2
ASSDRVSNYGYT
>TRBJ1-5|TRBV30
AWSPTGNGQPQH
>TRBJ2-1|TRBV6-6
ASSTSSYNEQF
>TRBJ2-7|TRBV28
ASSRGLISYEQY
>TRBJ2-1|TRBV4-3
TSSRQGGAEYNEQF
>TRBJ2-1|TRBV4-3
ASSQDTGTGDLSSYNEQF
>TRBJ1-5|TRBV27
ASSLQGSNQPQH
>TRBJ1-1|TRBV10-3
AISESTGVYETEAF
>TRBJ2-1|TRBV29-1
SLVRDRGYNEQF
>TRBJ1-2|TRBV27
ASSWATGNGYT
>TRBJ2-1|TRBV6-1
ASSDGLAGNNEQF
>TRBJ1-5|TRBV2
ASSYGQGSNQPQH
>TRBJ2-1|TRBV14
ASSQDRGASQF
>TRBJ1-5|TRBV28
ASSLMAGTSNQPQH
>TRBJ2-1|TRBV18
ASSLSGTTYNEQF
>TRBJ1-4|TRBV6-1
ASSEEGTAEKLF
>TRBJ1-3|TRBV30
AWTPLSSGNTIY
>TRBJ2-3|TRBV7-2
ASSVLGTSGSNTQY
>TRBJ1-2|TRBV29-1
SADSGGAGGYT
>TRBJ2-7|TRBV27
ASSLWGRQKY
>TRBJ1-3|TRBV9
ASSATGASGNTIY
>TRBJ2-1|TRBV30
AWRSSGRSEQF
>TRBJ1-5|TRBV6-1
ASGLRSHNQPQH
>TRBJ1-3|TRBV30
AWSVMTGNTIY
>TRBJ1-2|TRBV18
ASSQWTEANYGYT
>TRBJ1-2|TRBV28
ASSLGQWNYGYT
>TRBJ1-2|TRBV30
AWSVRGTYGYT
>TRBJ1-5|TRBV6-5
ASSRQGDDQPQH
>TRBJ1-2|TRBV28
ASSLPGNYGYT
>TRBJ2-7|TRBV7-6
ASSSDFSYEQY
>TRBJ2-3|TRBV7-6
ASSSNTDTQY
>TRBJ2-3|TRBV6-5
ASRGQGTDTQY
>TRBJ1-5|TRBV10-2
ASSLHPNNQPQH